The 20 T cell receptor beta chains below were found in one sample sequenced in a study of post-analysis software for immune sequencing data. Study observations and caveats: Elevated frequency relative to controls characterized about 5 TRBV segments in patients, TRBV5-6, TRBV5-1 and TRBV20-1 among them.

Unique molecular identifiers were built into the TCR beta cDNA libraries. TCRdb reanalysed the PCR reads using MiXCR and keeps one entry per CDR3 protein. The data show about 770,000 distinct CDR3 sequences, about 43% seen once. These receptors have no known antigen. Sequenced sample: blood. The receptor source for this set is a girl between 5 and 17 years old with multiple sclerosis.

The chain has TRBV5-1 and TRBJ2-3; 9 bases map to TRBD2. The CDR3 spans 16 residues. CDR1 SGHRS and CDR2 YFSETQ come from the germline V gene. The ends lost 1 base at V and 2 bases at J; junction bases unmatched: 5. CDR3 sequence (DNA): TGCGCCAGCAGCTTGTTGCTAGCGGGACCCACAGATACGCAGTATTTT. This gives the protein CASSLLLAGPTDTQYF.

The table lists this clonotype with a few counts. V usage is TRBV6-1 and J usage is TRBJ2-1; 11 bases line up with TRBD2. V shed 5 bases and J 3 bases; nucleotides not matched to a gene: 9. Germline V gene sequence: CDR1 MNHNS, CDR2 SASEGT. CDR3 size: 17 residues. The CDR3 region has the DNA TGTGCCAGCAGTCCTCGGCAGGGACTAGCGGACTACAATGAGCAGTTCTTC. Protein: CASSPRQGLADYNEQFF.

The chain recombines TRBV20-1 with TRBJ2-5; TRBD1 matches at 7 bases. This CDR3 is built from 14 residues. J lost 1 base, V lost 3 bases, and 5 bases had no gene match. Germline CDR1 and CDR2: DFQATT and SNEGSKA (reference sequence). CDR3 sequence: CSASGTVPQETQYF. CDR3 nucleotide sequence: TGCAGTGCTAGTGGGACAGTCCCCCAAGAGACCCAGTACTTC.

This clonotype was recorded once. The rearrangement joins TRBV6-5 to TRBJ2-2; TRBD2 is a possible D gene (5 bases). Trimming stripped 6 bases from V and 4 bases from J, with 9 bases between. In germline, CDR1 is MNHEY, CDR2 SVGAGI. CDR3 length equals 13 residues. The CDR3 DNA is TGTGCCAGCAGCCCCGCGGGCACCGGGGAGCTGTTTTTT. Translating it yields CASSPAGTGELFF.

The genes are TRBV7-2 and TRBJ2-1; 8 positions agree with TRBD1. Trimming removed 1 base from V and 7 bases from J; junction bases left unmatched: 3. Germline assignment: CDR1 SGHTA and CDR2 FQGNSA. This CDR3 spans 14 amino acids. The CDR3 DNA reads as TGTGCCAGCAGCTTAGGGGGACAGGCGAATGAGCAGTTCTTC. Its protein product is CASSLGGQANEQFF. The full variable domain, in which reference TRBV7-2 and TRBJ2-1 provide the parts outside the CDR3, is GAGVSQSPSNKVTEKGKDVELRCDPISGHTALYWYRQSLGQGLEFLIYFQGNSAPDKSGLPSDRFSAERTGGSVSTLTIQRTQQEDSAVYLCASSLGGQANEQFFGPGTRLTVL.

This clonotype appeared a few times. The chain uses TRBV6-6 and TRBJ2-3; D remains unclear. CDR1 is MNHNY, CDR2 SVGAGI, per germline (reference sequence). The V and J ends lost 10 bases and 2 bases respectively, with 13 bases between them. There are 13 residues in the CDR3. The DNA for the CDR3 is TGTGCCACCGGGTGGGCGGCCACAGATACGCAGTATTTT. Residues: CATGWAATDTQYF.

The chain couples TRBV20-1 to TRBJ2-1, with 7 bases that match TRBD1. Germline V gene lookup returns CDR1 DFQATT and CDR2 SNEGSKA (reference sequence). This CDR3 has 16 amino acids. The V and J ends lost 3 bases and 6 bases, in that order; junction bases with no gene match: 14. The CDR3 bases are TGCAGTGCTAGTTATACCTCCGGGGACAGACTCAATGAGCAGTTCTTC. Translation: CSASYTSGDRLNEQFF.

J is TRBJ1-1 and V is TRBV5-1; D perhaps matches TRBD1 (5 bases). The CDR3 has 16 amino acids. Germline CDR1 is SGHRS and CDR2 is YFSETQ. Trimming left V 1 base short and J 0 bases short, with 13 bases between. The CDR3 spells CASSLSDWGMNTEAFF. The CDR3 nucleotides are TGCGCCAGCAGCTTGTCCGACTGGGGGATGAACACTGAAGCTTTCTTT.

The V call is TRBV6-1, the J call TRBJ2-4; no firm D call. Near its end, the DNA agrees better with TRBJ2-5, so the J call may be wrong. The CDR3 runs 13 residues. CDR1 MNHNS and CDR2 SASEGT come from the germline V gene. CDR3 nucleotides: TGTGCCAGCACTTCCCTTTTTCAAGAGACCCAGTACTTC. It yields the protein CASTSLFQETQYF.

A few counts support this clonotype. The gene calls are TRBV13 and TRBJ2-7, with 9 bases fitting TRBD2. The CDR3 runs to 15 residues. Trimming took 1 base from V and 3 from J; bases not matched to a gene: 4. Germline-derived CDR1 and CDR2 are PRHDT and FYEKMQ (reference sequence). The CDR3 DNA is TGTGCCAGCAGCTTAGACAGCGGGAGGCTCTACGAGCAGTACTTC. As protein: CASSLDSGRLYEQYF.

V gene TRBV7-9 combines with J gene TRBJ2-3, with D possibly being TRBD1 (6 bases). Germline lookup yields CDR1 SEHNR and CDR2 FQNEAQ (reference sequence). Trimming cost V 0 bases and J 9 bases, with 10 bases left between them. The CDR3 sequence is 13 residues long. CDR3 loop: CASSLADSRTQYF. Here the CDR3 DNA reads TGTGCCAGCAGCTTAGCGGACAGCCGCACGCAGTATTTT.

This clonotype appeared a few times. The V call is TRBV7-8, the J call TRBJ1-2, with no clear D. CDR1 is SGHVS, CDR2 FQNEAQ, per germline. V dropped 5 bases and J dropped 10 bases, with 17 bases sitting between them. The CDR3 length is 13 residues. CDR3 DNA: TGTGCCAGCAGCGCCTGGAGAGATTTGGACTACACCTTC. Amino acid sequence: CASSAWRDLDYTF.

This clonotype has a single count. This chain connects TRBV24-1 to TRBJ2-1, with 9 bases fitting TRBD2. CDR3 length: 17 residues. Trimming removed 4 bases from V and 2 bases from J; junction bases left unmatched: 8. The germline gives CDR1 KGHDR, CDR2 SFDVKD. CDR3 nucleotides: TGTGCCACCAGTGACAAGACTAGCGGTCTACCCTACAATGAGCAGTTCTTC. Protein sequence: CATSDKTSGLPYNEQFF.

V usage is TRBV7-9 and J usage is TRBJ1-1, with D perhaps TRBD1 (5 bases). The CDR3 extends over 12 amino acids. The V and J ends lost 7 bases and 3 bases respectively, with 9 bases between them. The germline V gene encodes CDR1 SEHNR and CDR2 FQNEAQ (reference sequence). CDR3 protein: CASKRGDTEAFF. The CDR3 DNA follows: TGTGCCAGCAAGCGGGGCGACACTGAAGCTTTCTTT. Full variable domain (missing parts from reference TRBV7-9 and TRBJ1-1): DTGVSQNPRHKITKRGQNVTFRCDPISEHNRLYWYRQTLGQGPEFLTYFQNEAQLEKSRLLSDRFSAERPKGSFSTLEIQRTEQGDSAMYLCASKRGDTEAFFGQGTRLTVV.

This clonotype came up a few times. The V and J genes are TRBV4-3 and TRBJ2-6; D is ambiguous. Germline V gene lookup returns CDR1 LGHNA and CDR2 YSLEER. This CDR3 contains 15 residues. Trimming shortened V by 2 bases and J by 0 bases, and 5 bases separated the two germline ends. DNA of the CDR3: TGCGCCAGCAGCCAAACAGCCTCTGGGGCCAACGTCCTGACTTTC. Translation: CASSQTASGANVLTF.

This clonotype was found a few times. This rearrangement joins TRBV6-5 to TRBJ2-1; TRBD2 matches 7 bases. Germline trimming cut 6 bases from V and 7 bases from J; bases unmatched to any gene: 15. The CDR3 has 16 amino acids. Germline V gene sequence: CDR1 MNHEY, CDR2 SVGAGI. This CDR3 is CASSSARTRVGNEQFF. Written as DNA, the CDR3 is TGTGCCAGCAGCAGCGCAAGGACTAGAGTGGGTAATGAGCAGTTCTTC.

This clonotype turned up a few times. The chain joins TRBV3-1 to TRBJ1-2; D gene ambiguous. The germline V and J ends were trimmed by 3 bases and 0 bases, with 11 bases remaining between them. CDR1 and CDR2 (germline): LGHDT, YNNKEL (reference sequence). CDR3 size: 15 residues. As DNA, the CDR3 is TGTGCCAGCAGCCAGACACTGAATTCTAACTATGGCTACACCTTC. Its protein product is CASSQTLNSNYGYTF.

This chain joins TRBV9 and TRBJ2-7; 11 nucleotides match TRBD2. The germline gives CDR1 SGDLS, CDR2 YYNGEE. The trim removed 3 bases at V and 2 bases at J, leaving 4 bases unmatched. The CDR3 consists of 15 residues. The CDR3 sequence: CASSAGTSGTYEQYF. The CDR3, as DNA: TGTGCCAGCAGCGCCGGGACTAGCGGAACCTACGAGCAGTACTTC.

This chain connects TRBV4-1 to TRBJ2-1; no clear D gene. V lost 7 bases and J lost 5, with 15 bases in between. Looked up from germline, CDR1 is MGHRA and CDR2 is YSYEKL. The CDR3 sequence is 14 residues long. The CDR3 region is CASNREGSNNEQFF. CDR3 nucleotides: TGCGCCAGCAACCGAGAAGGGTCCAACAATGAGCAGTTCTTC.

This clonotype has only a few counts. The chain couples TRBV5-1 to TRBJ2-5, with 7 bases aligning to TRBD1. Near its end, the DNA agrees better with TRBJ2-7, so the J call may be wrong. The CDR3 covers 15 residues. Germline V CDR1 and CDR2: SGHRS, YFSETQ. CDR3 sequence: CASSSLQGPGGEQYF. CDR3 bases: TGCGCCAGCAGCTCCTTACAGGGGCCTGGTGGCGAGCAGTACTTC.